The T cell receptor (beta chain) described here comes from a study of shared clonotypes between healthy human individuals. In the study overall: A few men and two women, aged 18 to 49, were donors.

Clones were read by immunoSEQ multiplex PCR, and TCRdb kept only the in-frame ones, dropping some. The sample records approximately 710,000 clones, 90% being singletons. Together with CD45RO+ cells, CCR7-negative CD45RA+ TemRA cells were included in CD8 memory. Germline CDR1 is LGHNA and CDR2 is YSLEER. The CDR3 is 15 amino acids. The V and J ends lost 2 bases and 8 bases respectively, with 18 bases between them. The sequenced sample consisted of memory CD8+ T cells from PBMCs. Specified subset: CD45RO+ cells pooled with CCR7-negative TemRA cells. The gene calls are TRBV4-3 and TRBJ1-2, with a weak D call TRBD1 (5 bases). This receptor was taken from a man between 18 and 35 years old in good health. Some clones in this sample may be carry-over from other donors' samples. The CDR3 nucleotides are TGCGCCAGCAGCCAACTTGAGGTCCTCGGGGGGGGCTACACCTTC. It yields the protein CASSQLEVLGGGYTF.